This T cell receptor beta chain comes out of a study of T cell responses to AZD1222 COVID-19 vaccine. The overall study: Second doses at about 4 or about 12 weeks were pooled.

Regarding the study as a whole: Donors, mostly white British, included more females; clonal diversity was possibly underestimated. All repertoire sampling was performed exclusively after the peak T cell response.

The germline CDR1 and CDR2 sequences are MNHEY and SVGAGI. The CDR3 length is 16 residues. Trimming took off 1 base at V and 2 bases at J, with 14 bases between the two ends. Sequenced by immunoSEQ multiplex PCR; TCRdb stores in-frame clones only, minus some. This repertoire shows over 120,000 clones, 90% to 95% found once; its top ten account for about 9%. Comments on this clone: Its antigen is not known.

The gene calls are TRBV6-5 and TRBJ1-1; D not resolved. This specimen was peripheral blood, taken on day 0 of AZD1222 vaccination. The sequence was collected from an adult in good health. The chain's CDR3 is CASSYFGGSTNTEAFF. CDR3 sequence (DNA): TGTGCCAGCAGTTACTTCGGCGGAAGTACAAACACTGAAGCTTTCTTT.